The rows below give T cell receptor beta chains drawn from one sample of a study of beta chain features in type 1 diabetes. Libraries were prepared by immunoSEQ multiplex PCR; TCRdb keeps only in-frame clonotypes and omits some of them. The repertoire holds some 330,000 clones, with around 12% as singletons. Sequencing was performed on naive CD4+ T cells from blood. The receptors here all came from a woman aged 18 to 35 with type 1 diabetes. Each CDR3 is given with its conserved first and last residue. The D gene is left open where the match is weak. Clone size is given for some rows only: seen once, a few or many times, or a class if the clone is expanded.

j_call clone_size v_call d_call cdr3_aa cdr3_nt
TRBJ2-5 - TRBV7-7 TRBD1 CASSSGTGYSGTQYF TGTGCTAGCAGCTCCGGGACAGGCTATTCGGGGACCCAGTACTTC
TRBJ2-5 few TRBV9 - CASQRGGVGQTQYF TGTGCCAGTCAGAGGGGAGGCGTTGGGCAGACCCAGTACTTC
TRBJ2-1 few TRBV5-4 TRBD2 CASSGYSSYNEQFF TGTGCCTCTAGCGGGTATAGCTCCTACAATGAGCAGTTCTTC
TRBJ2-5 once TRBV5-1 TRBD2 CASSSAGTSGSRETQYF TGCGCCAGCAGCTCCGCCGGGACTAGCGGGTCTAGGGAGACCCAGTACTTC
TRBJ1-2 few TRBV25-1 - CASSGRGSYYGYTF TGTGCCAGCAGTGGACGGGGTTCTTACTATGGCTACACCTTC
TRBJ1-2 few TRBV7-6 - CASSPNGFGGFGYTF TGTGCCAGCAGCCCGAACGGGTTTGGAGGTTTCGGCTACACCTTC
TRBJ1-6 - TRBV11-2 TRBD1 CASSFMGQGSSPLHF TGTGCCAGCAGCTTTATGGGACAGGGGTCTTCACCCCTCCACTTT
TRBJ2-3 few TRBV5-1 TRBD2 CASSARLAGTTDTQYF TGCGCCAGCAGCGCCCGCTTAGCGGGGACCACAGATACGCAGTATTTT
TRBJ2-1 - TRBV7-8 - CASSFLRTAQSDNEQFF TGTGCCAGCAGCTTCCTCCGGACAGCCCAGTCGGACAATGAGCAGTTCTTC
TRBJ2-1 - TRBV10-3 TRBD2 CAISGLAGVSPYNEQFF TGTGCCATCAGCGGACTAGCGGGAGTTTCCCCCTACAATGAGCAGTTCTTC
TRBJ2-3 few TRBV2 TRBD2 CASSEWRGGPDTQYF TGTGCCAGCAGTGAGTGGCGGGGGGGCCCGGATACGCAGTATTTT
TRBJ2-3 - TRBV30 TRBD2 CAWNTLAGGHDTQYF TGTGCCTGGAACACACTAGCGGGAGGGCACGATACGCAGTATTTT